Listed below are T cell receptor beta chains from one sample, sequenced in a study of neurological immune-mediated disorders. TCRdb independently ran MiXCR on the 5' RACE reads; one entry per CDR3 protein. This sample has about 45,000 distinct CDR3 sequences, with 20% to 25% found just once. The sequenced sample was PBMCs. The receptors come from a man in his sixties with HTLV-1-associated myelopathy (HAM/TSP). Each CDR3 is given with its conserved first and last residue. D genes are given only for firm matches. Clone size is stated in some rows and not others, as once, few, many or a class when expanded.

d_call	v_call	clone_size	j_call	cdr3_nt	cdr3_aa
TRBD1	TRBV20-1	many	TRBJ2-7	TGCAGTGCTAGAGGAGACAGGGCCTCCTACGAGCAGTACTTC	CSARGDRASYEQYF
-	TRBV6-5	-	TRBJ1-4	TGTGCCAGCAGTTCCCCCCTAGATGAAAAACTGTTTTTT	CASSSPLDEKLFF
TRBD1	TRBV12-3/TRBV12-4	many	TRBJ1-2	TGTGCCAGCAGTTTAGTGACAGGGCCGTCTAACTATGGCTACACCTTC	CASSLVTGPSNYGYTF
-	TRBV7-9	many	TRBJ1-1	TGTGCCAGCAGCTCCCGGTTTGGGAACACTGAAGCTTTCTTT	CASSSRFGNTEAFF
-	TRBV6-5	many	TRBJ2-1	TGTGCCAGCTCCAGAGGGCTGAATAGCAATGAGCAGTTCTTC	CASSRGLNSNEQFF
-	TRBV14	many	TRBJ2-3	TGTGCCAGCAGCCAAGGTTTGGGAAAGGGGGGTACGCAGTATTTT	CASSQGLGKGGTQYF
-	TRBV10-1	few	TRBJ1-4	TGCGCCAGCAGTGAGTCGACTAATGAAAAACTGTTTTTT	CASSESTNEKLFF
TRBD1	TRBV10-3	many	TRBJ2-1	TGTGCCATCAGTGAGTCACAGGGGGACCATGAGCAGTTCTTC	CAISESQGDHEQFF
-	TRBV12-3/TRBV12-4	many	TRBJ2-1	TGTGCCAGCAGTTTGGGTGGCATTCCGGCGAATGAGCAGTTCTTC	CASSLGGIPANEQFF
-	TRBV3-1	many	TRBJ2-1	TGTGCCAGCAGCCAAGGGGCGGCTTCCGGGGAGCAGTTCTTC	CASSQGAASGEQFF
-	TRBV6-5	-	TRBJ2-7	TGTGCCAGCAGTTACTCGTCCAGCGCTTGCTCCTACGAGCAGTACTTC	CASSYSSSACSYEQYF
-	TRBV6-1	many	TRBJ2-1	TGTGCCAGCAGTGAAGGTCTAGCCGGTAATGAGCAGTTCTTC	CASSEGLAGNEQFF
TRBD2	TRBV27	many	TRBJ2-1	TGTGCCAGCACGGGGATAGCGGGAAATTCGTGGAATGAGCAGTTCTTC	CASTGIAGNSWNEQFF
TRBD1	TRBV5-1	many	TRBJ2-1	TGCGCCAGCAGACCGCCGGGACAGGGGTACAATGAGCAGTTCTTC	CASRPPGQGYNEQFF
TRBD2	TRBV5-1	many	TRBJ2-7	TGCGCCAGCAGCCCCACGCGGGAGGGCCCCTACGAGCAGTACTTC	CASSPTREGPYEQYF
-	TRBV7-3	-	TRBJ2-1	TGTGCCAGCAGCTTAGCTGGGGACGCCGAGCAGTTCTTC	CASSLAGDAEQFF
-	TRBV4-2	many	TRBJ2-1	TGTGCCAGCAGCCAAGGTTCGCCGTTGGAGCAGTTCTTC	CASSQGSPLEQFF
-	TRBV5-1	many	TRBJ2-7	TGCGCCAGCAGCGCCGAAGGCTCCTACGAGCAGTACTTC	CASSAEGSYEQYF
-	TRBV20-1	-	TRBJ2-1	TGCAGTGCTAGAGCGTTAGCGGCAGGACCTTTCCGAGAGCATTTCTTC	CSARALAAGPFREHFF
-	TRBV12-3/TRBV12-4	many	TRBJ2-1	TGTGCCAGCAGTTTACGGGGTAGTCGGCAGTTCTTC	CASSLRGSRQFF
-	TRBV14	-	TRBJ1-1	TGTGCCAGCAGCCAAGTGGGGGGGGAAGCTTTCTTT	CASSQVGGEAFF
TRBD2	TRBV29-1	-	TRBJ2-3	TGCAGCGTTCGGGGGGAGGGCCGGGTAGATACGCAGTATTTT	CSVRGEGRVDTQYF
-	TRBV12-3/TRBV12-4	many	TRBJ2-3	TGTGCCAGCAGTTTTCCCTTGAGCACAGATACGCAGTATTTT	CASSFPLSTDTQYF
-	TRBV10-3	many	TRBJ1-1	TGTGCCATCAGTGAGTCGTCAGGGGCTGGCACTGAAGCTTTCTTT	CAISESSGAGTEAFF